This T cell receptor (beta chain) was sequenced during a study of molecular identifiers for immune sequencing clone quantification. Trimming shortened V by 1 base and J by 4 bases, and 13 bases separated the two germline ends. The CDR3 sequence is 15 residues long. CDR1 SGHVS and CDR2 FQNEAQ come from the germline V gene. TCRdb re-analysed the PCR reads in MiXCR, keeping a single row per CDR3 protein. The repertoire holds about 640,000 distinct CDR3 sequences, with approximately 20% as singletons. This clonotype was seen many times. This chain connects TRBV7-8 to TRBJ1-1; no clear D gene. Sequencing was done on a sample of naive CD8+ T cells from blood, with Jurkat cell RNA spiked in. Noted subset: FACS-sorted CD8+CD4-CCR7+CD45RA+ naive T cells. The sequence was obtained from a human donor in good health. Some libraries in this study had Jurkat cell RNA spiked in. CDR3 sequence: CASSLEAWGRTEAFF. DNA for the CDR3: TGTGCCAGCAGCTTAGAAGCCTGGGGTCGCACTGAAGCTTTCTTT.